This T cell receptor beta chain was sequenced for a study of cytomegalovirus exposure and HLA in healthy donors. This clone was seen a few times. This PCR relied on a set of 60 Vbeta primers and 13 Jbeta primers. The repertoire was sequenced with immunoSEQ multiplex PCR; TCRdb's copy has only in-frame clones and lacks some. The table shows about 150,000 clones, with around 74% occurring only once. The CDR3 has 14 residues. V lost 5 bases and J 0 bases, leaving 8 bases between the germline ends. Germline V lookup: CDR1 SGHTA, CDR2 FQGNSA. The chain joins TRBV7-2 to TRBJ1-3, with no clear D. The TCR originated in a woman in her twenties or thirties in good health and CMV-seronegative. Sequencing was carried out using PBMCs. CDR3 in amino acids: CASSVESSGNTIYF. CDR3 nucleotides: TGTGCCAGCAGCGTAGAGAGCTCTGGAAACACCATATATTTT. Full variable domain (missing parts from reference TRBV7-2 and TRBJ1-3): GAGVSQSPSNKVTEKGKDVELRCDPISGHTALYWYRQSLGQGLEFLIYFQGNSAPDKSGLPSDRFSAERTGGSVSTLTIQRTQQEDSAVYLCASSVESSGNTIYFGEGSWLTVV.